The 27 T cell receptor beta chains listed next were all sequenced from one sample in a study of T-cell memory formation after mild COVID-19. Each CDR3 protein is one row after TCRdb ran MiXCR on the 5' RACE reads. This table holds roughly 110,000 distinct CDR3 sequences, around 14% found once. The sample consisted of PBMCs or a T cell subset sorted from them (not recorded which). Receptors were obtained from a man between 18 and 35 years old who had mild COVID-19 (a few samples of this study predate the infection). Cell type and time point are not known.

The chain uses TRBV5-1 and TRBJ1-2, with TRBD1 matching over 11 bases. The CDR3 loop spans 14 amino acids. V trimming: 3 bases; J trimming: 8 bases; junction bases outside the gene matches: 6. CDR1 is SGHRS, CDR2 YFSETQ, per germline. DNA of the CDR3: TGCGCCAGCAGCTCAGGACAGGGGGCGAGGGGCTACACCTTC. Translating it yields CASSSGQGARGYTF.

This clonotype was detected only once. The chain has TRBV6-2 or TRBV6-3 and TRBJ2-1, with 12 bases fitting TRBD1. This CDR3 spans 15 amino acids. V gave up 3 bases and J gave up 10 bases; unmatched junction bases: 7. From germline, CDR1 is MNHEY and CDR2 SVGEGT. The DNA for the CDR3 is TGTGCCAGCAGTTATACGGGACAGGGGGCGGAGGAGCAGTTCTTC. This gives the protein CASSYTGQGAEEQFF.

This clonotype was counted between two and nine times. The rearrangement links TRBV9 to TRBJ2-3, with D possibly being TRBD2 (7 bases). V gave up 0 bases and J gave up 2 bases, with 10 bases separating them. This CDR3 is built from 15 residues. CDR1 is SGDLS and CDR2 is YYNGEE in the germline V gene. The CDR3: CASSVAGGATDTQYF. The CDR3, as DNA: TGTGCCAGCAGCGTAGCTGGGGGGGCCACAGATACGCAGTATTTT.

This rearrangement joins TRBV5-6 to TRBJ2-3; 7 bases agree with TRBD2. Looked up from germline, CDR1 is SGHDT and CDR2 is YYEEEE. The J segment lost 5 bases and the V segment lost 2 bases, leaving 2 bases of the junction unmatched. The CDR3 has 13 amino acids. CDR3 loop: CASSFPGGDTQYF. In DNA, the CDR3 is TGTGCCAGCAGCTTCCCGGGAGGAGATACGCAGTATTTT.

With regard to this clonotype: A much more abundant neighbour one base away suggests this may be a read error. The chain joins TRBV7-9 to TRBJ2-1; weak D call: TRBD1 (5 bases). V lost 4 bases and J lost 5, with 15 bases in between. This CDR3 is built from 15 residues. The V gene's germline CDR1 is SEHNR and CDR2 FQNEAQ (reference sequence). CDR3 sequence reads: CASSSHLKGDNEQFF. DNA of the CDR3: TGTGCCAGCAGCTCGCACCTCAAAGGGGACAATGAGCAGTTCTTC.

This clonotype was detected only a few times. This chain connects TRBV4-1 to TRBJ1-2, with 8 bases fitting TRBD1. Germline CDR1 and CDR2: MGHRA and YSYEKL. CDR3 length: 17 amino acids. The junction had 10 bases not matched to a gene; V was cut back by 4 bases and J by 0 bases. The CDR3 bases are TGCGCCAGCAGCCCTCGCGTGGACAGGGTTTCTAACTATGGCTACACCTTC. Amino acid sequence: CASSPRVDRVSNYGYTF.

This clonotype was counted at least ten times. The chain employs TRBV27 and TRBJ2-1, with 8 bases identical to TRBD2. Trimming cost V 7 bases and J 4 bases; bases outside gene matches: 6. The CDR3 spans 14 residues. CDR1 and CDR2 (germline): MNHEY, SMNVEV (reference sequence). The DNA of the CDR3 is TGTGCCAGCACCCTAGCGGGTCCTTACAATGAGCAGTTCTTC. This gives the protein CASTLAGPYNEQFF.

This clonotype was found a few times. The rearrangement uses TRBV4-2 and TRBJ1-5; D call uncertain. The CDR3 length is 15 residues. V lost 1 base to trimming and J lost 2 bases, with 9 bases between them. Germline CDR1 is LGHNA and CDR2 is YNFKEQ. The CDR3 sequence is CASSQVESGNQPQHF. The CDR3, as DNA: TGTGCCAGCAGCCAAGTTGAGTCAGGCAATCAGCCCCAGCATTTT.

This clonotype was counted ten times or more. CDR3 region: CASRHQIQPSYNSPLHF. Written as DNA, the CDR3 is TGTGCCTCTAGACACCAAATACAACCCTCCTATAATTCACCCCTCCACTTT. This rearrangement joins TRBV12-3 or TRBV12-4 to TRBJ1-6; no firm D call. V was pared by 11 bases and J by 0 bases, with 20 bases between. The CDR3 runs to 17 residues.

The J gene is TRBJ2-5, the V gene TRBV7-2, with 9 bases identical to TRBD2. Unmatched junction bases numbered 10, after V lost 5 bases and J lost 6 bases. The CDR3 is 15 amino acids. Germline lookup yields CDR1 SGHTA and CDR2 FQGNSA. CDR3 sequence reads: CASSTLAGIPKTQYF. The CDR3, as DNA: TGTGCCAGCAGCACTCTAGCGGGGATCCCCAAGACCCAGTACTTC.

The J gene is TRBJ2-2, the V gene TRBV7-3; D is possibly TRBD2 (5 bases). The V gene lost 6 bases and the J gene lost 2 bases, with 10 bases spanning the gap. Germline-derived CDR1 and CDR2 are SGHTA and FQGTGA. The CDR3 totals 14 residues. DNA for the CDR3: TGTGCCAGCAGATACGGGGTAAACACCGGGGAGCTGTTTTTT. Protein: CASRYGVNTGELFF.

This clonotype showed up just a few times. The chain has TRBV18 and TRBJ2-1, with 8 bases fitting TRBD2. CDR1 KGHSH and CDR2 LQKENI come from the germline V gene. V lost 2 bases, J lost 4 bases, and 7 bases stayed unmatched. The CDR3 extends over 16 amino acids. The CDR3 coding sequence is TGTGCCAGCTCACCAGAAGCGGGAGCACCATACAATGAGCAGTTCTTC. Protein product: CASSPEAGAPYNEQFF.

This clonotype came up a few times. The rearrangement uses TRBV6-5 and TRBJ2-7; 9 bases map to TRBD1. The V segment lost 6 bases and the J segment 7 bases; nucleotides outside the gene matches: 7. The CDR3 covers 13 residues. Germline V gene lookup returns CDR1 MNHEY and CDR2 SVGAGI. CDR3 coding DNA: TGTGCCAGCAGCTACAGGGGGCGTAGGGAGCAGTACTTC. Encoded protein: CASSYRGRREQYF.

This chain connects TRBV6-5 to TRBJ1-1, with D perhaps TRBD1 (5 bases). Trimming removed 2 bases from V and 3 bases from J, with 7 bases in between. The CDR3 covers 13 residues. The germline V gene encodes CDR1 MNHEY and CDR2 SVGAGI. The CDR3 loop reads CASSYRGDTEAFF. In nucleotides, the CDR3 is TGTGCCAGCAGTTACAGGGGAGACACTGAAGCTTTCTTT.

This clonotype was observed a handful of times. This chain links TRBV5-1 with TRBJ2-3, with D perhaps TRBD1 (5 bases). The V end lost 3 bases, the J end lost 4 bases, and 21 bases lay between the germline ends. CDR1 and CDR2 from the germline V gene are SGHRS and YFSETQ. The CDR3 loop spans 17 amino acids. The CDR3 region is CASSSPGPSSEADTQYF. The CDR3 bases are TGCGCCAGCAGCTCCCCAGGGCCGTCATCAGAAGCAGATACGCAGTATTTT.

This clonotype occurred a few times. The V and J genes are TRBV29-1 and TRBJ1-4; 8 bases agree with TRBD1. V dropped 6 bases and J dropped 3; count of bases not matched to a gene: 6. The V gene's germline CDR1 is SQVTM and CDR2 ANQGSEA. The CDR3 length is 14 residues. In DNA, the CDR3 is TGCAGCGTGGACAAGGGACAGGCTAATGAAAAACTGTTTTTT. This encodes CSVDKGQANEKLFF.

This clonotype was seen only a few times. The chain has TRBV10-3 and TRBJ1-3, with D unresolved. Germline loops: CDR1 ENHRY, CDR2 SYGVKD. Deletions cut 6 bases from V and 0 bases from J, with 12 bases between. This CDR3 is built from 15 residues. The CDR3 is CAISDIQSSGNTIYF. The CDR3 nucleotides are TGTGCCATCAGCGACATTCAGAGCTCTGGAAACACCATATATTTT.

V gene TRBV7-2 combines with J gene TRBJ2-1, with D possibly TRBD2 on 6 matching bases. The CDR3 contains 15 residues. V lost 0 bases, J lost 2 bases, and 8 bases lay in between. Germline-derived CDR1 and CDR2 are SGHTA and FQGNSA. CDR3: CASSLARGTYNEQFF. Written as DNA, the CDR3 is TGTGCCAGCAGCTTAGCACGCGGGACCTACAATGAGCAGTTCTTC.

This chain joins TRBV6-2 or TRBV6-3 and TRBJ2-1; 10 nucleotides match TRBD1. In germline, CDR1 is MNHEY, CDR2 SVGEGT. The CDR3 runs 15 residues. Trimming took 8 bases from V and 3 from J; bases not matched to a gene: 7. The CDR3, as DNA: TGTGCCAGCTTACCGCGGGACAGGGGCTACAATGAGCAGTTCTTC. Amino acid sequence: CASLPRDRGYNEQFF.

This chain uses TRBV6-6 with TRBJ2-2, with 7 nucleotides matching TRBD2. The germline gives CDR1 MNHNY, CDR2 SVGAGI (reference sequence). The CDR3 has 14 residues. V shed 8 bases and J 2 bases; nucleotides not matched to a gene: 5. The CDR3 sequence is CASWGRDNTGELFF. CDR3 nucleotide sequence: TGTGCCAGCTGGGGGAGGGACAACACCGGGGAGCTGTTTTTT.

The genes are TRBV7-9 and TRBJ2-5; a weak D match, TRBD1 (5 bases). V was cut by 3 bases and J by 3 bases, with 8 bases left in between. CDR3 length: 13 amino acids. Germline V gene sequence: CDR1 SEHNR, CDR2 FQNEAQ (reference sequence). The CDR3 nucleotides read TGTGCCAGCAGCTTTGGCAGGGAAGAGACCCAGTACTTC. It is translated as CASSFGREETQYF.

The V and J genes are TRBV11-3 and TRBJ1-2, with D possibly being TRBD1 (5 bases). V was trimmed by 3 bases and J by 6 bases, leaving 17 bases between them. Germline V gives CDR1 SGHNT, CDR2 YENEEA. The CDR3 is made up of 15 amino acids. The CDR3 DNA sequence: TGTGCCAGCAGCTTTTCCATGGGACCCGAAGATGGCTACACCTTC. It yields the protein CASSFSMGPEDGYTF.

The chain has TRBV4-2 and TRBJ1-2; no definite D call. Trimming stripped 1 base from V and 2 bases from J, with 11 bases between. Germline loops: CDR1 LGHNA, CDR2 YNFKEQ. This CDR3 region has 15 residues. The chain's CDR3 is CASSQAWTGNYGYTF. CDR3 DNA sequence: TGTGCCAGCAGCCAAGCTTGGACGGGAAACTATGGCTACACCTTC.

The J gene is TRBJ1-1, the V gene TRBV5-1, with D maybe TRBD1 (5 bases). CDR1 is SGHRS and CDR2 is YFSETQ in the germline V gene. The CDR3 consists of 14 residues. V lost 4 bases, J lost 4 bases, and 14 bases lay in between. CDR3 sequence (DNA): TGCGCCAGCAGCCCCCGCTGGGGGTCCACTGAAGCTTTCTTT. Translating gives CASSPRWGSTEAFF.

The CDR3 loop is CASRSSGGFSYEQYF. Written as DNA, the CDR3 is TGTGCCAGCAGATCTAGCGGGGGGTTCTCCTACGAGCAGTACTTC. The chain recombines TRBV7-2 with TRBJ2-7; TRBD2 matches 11 bases. The trim removed 6 bases at V and 0 bases at J, leaving 4 bases unmatched. The CDR3 covers 15 residues. Germline CDR1 and CDR2: SGHTA and FQGNSA.

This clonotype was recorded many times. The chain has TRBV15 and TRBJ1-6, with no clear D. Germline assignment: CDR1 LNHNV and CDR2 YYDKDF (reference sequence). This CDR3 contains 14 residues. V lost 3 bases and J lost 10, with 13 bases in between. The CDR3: CATSRAEEGSPLHF. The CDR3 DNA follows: TGTGCCACCAGCAGGGCCGAAGAAGGGTCACCCCTCCACTTT.

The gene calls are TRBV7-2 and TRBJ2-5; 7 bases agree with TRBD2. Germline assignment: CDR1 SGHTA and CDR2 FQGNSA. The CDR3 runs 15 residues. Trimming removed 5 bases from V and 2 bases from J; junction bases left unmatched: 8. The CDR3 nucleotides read TGTGCCAGCAGCCGCCCTCGGGGGGAACAAGAGACCCAGTACTTC. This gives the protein CASSRPRGEQETQYF.